Below, 18 T cell receptor beta chains from the same sample are listed, as sequenced in a study of T cell repertoires in cytomegalovirus infection. These receptors are not linked to any known antigen. TCRdb independently ran MiXCR on the reads; one entry per CDR3 protein. The sample lists roughly 920,000 distinct CDR3 sequences; around 30% were seen once. The starting material was cultured CD8+ T cells from PBMCs, obtained from culture after CMV antigen stimulation. These receptors came from a human donor in good health (CMV status not recorded). Some clones in this sample may be carry-over from other donors' samples.

This clonotype was counted at least ten times. The chain links TRBV6-5 to TRBJ2-2; D gene unclear. V was cut by 0 bases and J by 0 bases, with 17 bases left in between. Germline assignment: CDR1 MNHEY and CDR2 SVGAGI. CDR3 length: 19 residues. Written as DNA, the CDR3 is TGTGCCAGCAGTTACTCGGAAGCTATTTACTCTACGAACACCGGGGAGCTGTTTTTT. Its protein is CASSYSEAIYSTNTGELFF.

This clonotype was seen repeatedly, ten times or more. V usage is TRBV12-5 and J usage is TRBJ2-7; no definite D call. CDR1 LGHNT and CDR2 FRNRAP come from the germline V gene. V was clipped by 4 bases and J by 4 bases, with 5 bases between them. CDR3 length: 11 residues. The CDR3 sequence: CASGWGYEQYF. The CDR3 DNA reads TGTGCTAGTGGTTGGGGATACGAGCAGTACTTC.

The chain has TRBV4-2 and TRBJ1-5; no firm D call. With 2 bases removed from V and 2 bases from J, the gap between germline ends came to 13 bases. The CDR3 length is 16 residues. CDR1 and CDR2 (germline): LGHNA, YNFKEQ. The DNA of the CDR3 is TGTGCCAGCAGCCAACTTAATATTGGCGGCAATCAGCCCCAGCATTTT. This encodes CASSQLNIGGNQPQHF.

This clonotype was seen a few times. The rearrangement links TRBV7-9 to TRBJ2-4; D gene ambiguous. The CDR3 loop spans 14 amino acids. Deletions cut 5 bases from V and 0 bases from J, with 8 bases between. Germline CDR1 SEHNR, CDR2 FQNEAQ (reference sequence). CDR3 sequence reads: CASSQGIAKNIQYF. CDR3 sequence (DNA): TGTGCCAGCAGCCAAGGGATAGCCAAAAACATTCAGTACTTC.

The CDR3 DNA follows: TGTGCCAGCAGTTACTATGGGACAGGGGCCTATCAGCCCCAGCATTTT. Protein sequence: CASSYYGTGAYQPQHF. This sequence joins TRBV6-2 or TRBV6-3 and TRBJ1-5, with TRBD1 matching 10 bases. CDR1 MNHEY and CDR2 SVGEGT come from the germline V gene. With V trimmed by 1 base and J by 5 bases, 5 bases remained unmatched. The CDR3 runs to 16 residues.

This chain joins TRBV6-5 and TRBJ2-1; D remains ambiguous. Germline CDR1 MNHEY, CDR2 SVGAGI. The CDR3 consists of 18 residues. V was trimmed by 0 bases and J by 5 bases, leaving 20 bases between them. This CDR3 reads CASSYSLDPGLENNEQFF. The CDR3 nucleotides are TGTGCCAGCAGTTACTCACTGGACCCTGGGCTCGAGAACAATGAGCAGTTCTTC.

This clonotype was seen repeatedly, ten times or more. V is TRBV7-2 and J is TRBJ1-4, with D maybe TRBD1 (5 bases). The CDR3 contains 14 residues. Looked up from germline, CDR1 is SGHTA and CDR2 is FQGNSA. V lost 1 base to trimming and J lost 3 bases, with 6 bases between them. The CDR3 sequence is CASSLVGANEKLFF. In nucleotides, the CDR3 is TGTGCCAGCAGCTTAGTAGGGGCTAATGAAAAACTGTTTTTT.

The chain links TRBV27 to TRBJ2-2, with D perhaps TRBD1 or TRBD2 (6 bases each). Trimming cost V 3 bases and J 4 bases, with 12 bases left between them. The CDR3 is made up of 15 amino acids. Germline V gene sequence: CDR1 MNHEY, CDR2 SMNVEV (reference sequence). The chain's CDR3 is CASSFRGGITGELFF. As DNA, the CDR3 is TGTGCCAGCAGTTTTCGAGGGGGGATCACCGGGGAGCTGTTTTTT.

V is TRBV7-9 and J is TRBJ2-7, with TRBD1 matching 11 bases. J was trimmed by 1 base and V by 5 bases; bases with no gene match: 7. From germline, CDR1 is SEHNR and CDR2 FQNEAQ (reference sequence). The CDR3 covers 16 residues. The CDR3 loop reads CASSPGTGGFSYEQYV. The CDR3 nucleotides read TGTGCCAGCAGCCCAGGGACAGGGGGTTTTTCCTACGAGCAGTACGTC.

The gene calls are TRBV6-6 and TRBJ1-2; perhaps TRBD1 as D (5 bases). The V gene's germline CDR1 is MNHNY and CDR2 SVGAGI (reference sequence). Trimming stripped 6 bases from V and 4 bases from J, with 18 bases between. CDR3 length: 15 residues. The CDR3 spells CASSPDISRVYGYTF. The CDR3 DNA reads as TGTGCCAGCAGCCCCGATATAAGCAGGGTCTATGGCTACACCTTC.

V usage is TRBV10-2 and J usage is TRBJ2-7; 7 bases fit TRBD1. The CDR3 loop spans 13 amino acids. The germline gives CDR1 WSHSY, CDR2 SAAADI. Unmatched junction bases numbered 4, after V lost 6 bases and J lost 2 bases. The CDR3 sequence: CASRGDRAYEQYF. Written as DNA, the CDR3 is TGCGCCAGCAGAGGGGACAGAGCCTACGAGCAGTACTTC.

The chain combines TRBV29-1 with TRBJ1-3; 10 nucleotides match TRBD1. CDR3 length: 15 amino acids. CDR1 and CDR2 (germline): SQVTM, ANQGSEA. The J segment lost 0 bases and the V segment lost 5 bases, leaving 4 bases of the junction unmatched. CDR3 sequence reads: CSVQDRGSSGNTIYF. The CDR3 DNA reads as TGCAGCGTTCAGGACAGGGGGAGCTCTGGAAACACCATATATTTT.

The chain joins TRBV27 to TRBJ2-6; D is unclear. The CDR3 sequence is 17 residues long. Trimming removed 5 bases at V and 2 bases at J, with 16 bases between. CDR1 is MNHEY and CDR2 is SMNVEV in the germline V gene (reference sequence). The CDR3 sequence: CASSQPERGPGANVLTF. In DNA, the CDR3 is TGTGCCAGCAGTCAGCCTGAAAGAGGCCCTGGGGCCAACGTCCTGACTTTC.

This chain connects TRBV29-1 to TRBJ1-1, with no clear D. Germline lookup yields CDR1 SQVTM and CDR2 ANQGSEA. V gave up 5 bases and J gave up 1 base, with 11 bases separating them. The CDR3 runs 13 residues. This chain's CDR3 is CSVTFRRNTEAFF. In nucleotides, the CDR3 is TGCAGCGTTACCTTTCGGCGGAACACTGAAGCTTTCTTT.

This rearrangement joins TRBV19 to TRBJ1-5; D gene unclear. CDR3 length equals 17 residues. Germline V lookup: CDR1 LNHDA, CDR2 SQIVND (reference sequence). V dropped 3 bases and J dropped 2 bases, with 17 bases sitting between them. CDR3 region: CASSMGGLGFGNQPQHF. CDR3 bases: TGTGCCAGTAGTATGGGTGGGTTGGGGTTTGGCAATCAGCCCCAGCATTTT.

This sequence joins TRBV6-6 and TRBJ2-7; the D is unclear. The germline gives CDR1 MNHNY, CDR2 SVGAGI (reference sequence). V lost 0 bases and J 5 bases, leaving 8 bases between the germline ends. CDR3 length equals 13 residues. CDR3 sequence: CASSYSRNNEQYF. CDR3 sequence (DNA): TGTGCCAGCAGTTACTCGAGGAATAACGAGCAGTACTTC.

The chain employs TRBV20-1 and TRBJ2-7, with D unresolved. V was trimmed by 0 bases and J by 3 bases, leaving 3 bases between them. The germline gives CDR1 DFQATT, CDR2 SNEGSKA (reference sequence). The CDR3 runs to 11 residues. The CDR3 region has the DNA TGCAGTGCTAGAGACGGCTACGAGCAGTACGTC. Protein product: CSARDGYEQYV.

The gene calls are TRBV28 and TRBJ2-7; D ambiguous. Per the germline V gene, CDR1 is MDHEN and CDR2 is SYDVKM. Trimming left V 3 bases short and J 1 base short, with 10 bases between. There are 14 residues in the CDR3. The CDR3 region has the DNA TGTGCCAGCAGTTTTCATAAGGGTTCCTACGAGCAGTACGTC. This gives the protein CASSFHKGSYEQYV.